The T cell receptor (beta chain) described here comes from a study of metastatic and nonmetastatic thyroid tumors. Across the whole study: Repertoire data that came from the blood and tumor or nodule tissue of malignant and benign thyroid patients were compared.

MiXCR reprocessed the PCR reads for TCRdb. Seen here are around 64,000 clones, about 4% observed once, and the top ten hold about 20%. This clone has a handful of counts. All patients were untreated before thyroid surgery. Germline V CDR1 and CDR2: SGHAT, FQNNGV. CDR3 length: 15 residues. V shed 5 bases, J shed 5 bases, and the junction held 5 bases outside the gene matches. Specimen: blood. This rearrangement joins TRBV11-2 to TRBJ2-2; 10 bases are a match to TRBD2. This clonotype originated in a female donor with papillary thyroid cancer or a benign thyroid nodule (not recorded which). Some clones in this sample may be carry-over from other donors' samples. The DNA of the CDR3 is TGTGCCAGCAGCGCCGGGACTAGCGATACCGGGGAGCTGTTTTTT. This codes for CASSAGTSDTGELFF.